This TCR beta chain was obtained from a study of blood T cells in healthy people across ages. Study-wide findings and caveats: TCR beta diversity per million T cells fell roughly linearly with age.

For this clonotype: Its matching antigen is unknown.

CDR3 length: 16 amino acids. V dropped 3 bases and J dropped 3 bases, with 21 bases sitting between them. Germline values: CDR1 DFQATT, CDR2 SNEGSKA (reference sequence). Next came a second PCR, run for about 7 to 12 cycles, which used a sample-barcoded 5' primer along with a J-beta primer mix. Each CDR3 protein gets one entry after TCRdb re-called the 5' RACE reads with MiXCR. The sample consists of about 620,000 distinct CDR3 sequences, approximately 52% of them appearing once. The sample comprised blood. The genes are TRBV20-1 and TRBJ2-7; D is possibly TRBD1 (6 bases). The clonotype was recovered from a woman over 75 in good health. CDR3 nucleotide sequence: TGCAGTGCTAGTCCCCGATCAGGGGCCGTACACTACGAGCAGTACTTC. Its translation: CSASPRSGAVHYEQYF.